These T cell receptor beta chains were read from a single sample in a study of lymphopenia after photon versus proton radiotherapy. The repertoire was sequenced with immunoSEQ multiplex PCR; TCRdb's copy has only in-frame clones and lacks some. The data show tens of thousands of clones, 80% to 90% seen once. Specimen: peripheral blood, collected from a patient treated with proton-based radiotherapy. These receptors were obtained from a man older than 75 with esophageal cancer. Both conserved end residues are part of each CDR3. D genes are given only for firm matches. The size field is filled for only some rows; it gives once, few, many or a size class.

V gene	J gene	D gene	clone size	CDR3 DNA	CDR3 protein
TRBV5-1	TRBJ2-2	TRBD1	NA	TGCGCCAGCAGCCCCCGAGGGGGCAGCACCGGGGAGCTGTTTTTT	CASSPRGGSTGELFF
TRBV7-9	TRBJ1-1	NA	NA	TGTGCCAGCAGCCCGGCCCCGCCCGGGACTGAAGCTTTCTTT	CASSPAPPGTEAFF
TRBV7-2	TRBJ2-7	NA	NA	TGTGCCAGCAGCTTAGGGCCGTCCTACGAGCAGTACTTC	CASSLGPSYEQYF
TRBV30	TRBJ1-5	TRBD1	few	TGTGCCTGGCGAGAGAGAGGGGGCGATCAGCCCCAGCATTTT	CAWRERGGDQPQHF
TRBV30	TRBJ1-2	TRBD1	NA	TGTGCCTGGAGCCCTATAGGGGGCAGCGATGGCTACACCTTC	CAWSPIGGSDGYTF
TRBV5-1	TRBJ2-1	TRBD1	once	TGCGCCAGCAGCCCCGGGACAGGGGGCCTATACAATGAGCAGTTCTTC	CASSPGTGGLYNEQFF
TRBV19	TRBJ2-3	NA	few	TGTGCCAGTAGTATTATTAGCAAGGGGACAGATACGCAGTATTTT	CASSIISKGTDTQYF
TRBV7-7	TRBJ2-3	TRBD2	few	TGTGCCAGCAGCTCGGGACTAGGGGTGTCAGATACGCAGTATTTT	CASSSGLGVSDTQYF
TRBV5-4	TRBJ2-3	NA	NA	TGTGCCAGCAGCTTGTACCGGGATAGCACAGATACGCAGTATTTT	CASSLYRDSTDTQYF
TRBV7-2	TRBJ2-3	TRBD2	NA	TGTGCCAGCAGCTTAATTGAGACTAGCGGGGGGTTGGAAGATACGCAGTATTTT	CASSLIETSGGLEDTQYF
TRBV7-9	TRBJ2-2	TRBD1	NA	TGTGCCAGCAGCTTTACAGGGGCGAACACCGGGGAGCTGTTTTTT	CASSFTGANTGELFF
TRBV9	TRBJ1-2	NA	NA	TGTGCCAGCAGCGGGGAGGCGGCAGCATCCGGCTATGGCTACACCTTC	CASSGEAAASGYGYTF
TRBV5-1	TRBJ2-2	NA	NA	TGCGCCAGCAGCTTGCTGGGCGGGGACAACACCGGGGAGCTGTTTTTT	CASSLLGGDNTGELFF
TRBV5-6	TRBJ2-1	TRBD1	NA	TGTGCCAGCAGCTTGGGGGACAGGCTTAATGAGCAGTTCTTC	CASSLGDRLNEQFF
TRBV18	TRBJ2-7	TRBD2	NA	TGTGCCAGCTCACTCCTCGAAGCGGGGGGCGTGGAGCAGTACTTC	CASSLLEAGGVEQYF